The 30 T cell receptor beta chains below come from one sample, sequenced in a study of CD8+ T cells in alopecia areata. Extraction and reverse transcription of RNA yielded cDNA as the sequencing template. Clones were sequenced by immunoSEQ multiplex PCR, and TCRdb holds only the in-frame ones, with some missing. The sample lists about 180,000 clones; approximately 53% were seen once. The treatment was: oral pan-JAK inhibitor, 5-10 mg twice daily. Sequenced material: CD8+ T cells sorted from blood, taken at week 24, from a patient treated with tofacitinib. The receptors shown here come from a human donor with alopecia areata.

The chain combines TRBV27 with TRBJ1-1; no clear D. CDR1 and CDR2 (germline): MNHEY, SMNVEV (reference sequence). The CDR3 extends over 15 amino acids. V shed 0 bases and J shed 0 bases, with 8 bases lying between them. This CDR3 reads CASSLSGNMNTEAFF. The CDR3 region has the DNA TGTGCCAGCAGTTTATCAGGCAACATGAACACTGAAGCTTTCTTT.

V gene TRBV7-9 combines with J gene TRBJ2-1; 13 positions match TRBD2. CDR1 SEHNR and CDR2 FQNEAQ come from the germline V gene (reference sequence). This CDR3 is built from 15 residues. Trimming at V came to 5 bases and at J to 7 bases, leaving 5 bases not matched to a gene. CDR3 bases: TGTGCCAGCAGCCTTGGACTAGCGGGGGAGAATGAGCAGTTCTTC. It yields the protein CASSLGLAGENEQFF.

V gene TRBV4-3 combines with J gene TRBJ2-7, with 7 bases lining up with TRBD1. Per germline, CDR1 LGHNA and CDR2 YSLEER. J was trimmed by 6 bases and V by 4 bases; bases with no gene match: 9. The CDR3 consists of 14 residues. CDR3 nucleotide sequence: TGCGCCAGCAGCCCTAAGAAGGGGGCCCGCGAGCAGTACTTC. Translation: CASSPKKGAREQYF.

The V call is TRBV19, the J call TRBJ1-2; D is perhaps TRBD1 (5 bases). The CDR3 is made up of 15 amino acids. Trimming took off 0 bases at V and 4 bases at J, with 12 bases between the two ends. Germline-derived CDR1 and CDR2 are LNHDA and SQIVND (reference sequence). CDR3 sequence: CASSIEDGTLYGYTF. In DNA, the CDR3 is TGTGCCAGTAGTATAGAGGACGGGACTCTCTATGGCTACACCTTC.

The chain couples TRBV14 to TRBJ1-1; no definite D call. The V and J ends lost 3 bases and 1 base respectively, with 6 bases between them. Germline V gene data show CDR1 as SGHDN and CDR2 as FVKESK. The CDR3 length is 13 residues. The CDR3 sequence: CASSHRWNTEAFF. The CDR3 DNA reads as TGTGCCAGCAGCCATCGATGGAACACTGAAGCTTTCTTT.

This clone was seen a handful of times. This rearrangement joins TRBV29-1 to TRBJ2-1; D call uncertain. V gave up 0 bases and J gave up 3 bases, with 9 bases separating them. Germline V gene data show CDR1 as SQVTM and CDR2 as ANQGSEA. This CDR3 is built from 14 residues. The CDR3 loop reads CSVEEVPNYNEQFF. In nucleotides, the CDR3 is TGCAGCGTTGAAGAGGTACCAAACTACAATGAGCAGTTCTTC.

The genes are TRBV30 and TRBJ1-2; unclear D gene. The CDR3 covers 12 residues. Germline V lookup: CDR1 GTSNPN, CDR2 SVGIG (reference sequence). V shed 5 bases and J shed 4 bases, with 11 bases lying between them. CDR3 DNA: TGTGCCTGGGCTGGACCGGCCTATGGCTACACCTTC. Residues: CAWAGPAYGYTF. Complete variable domain (other parts from reference TRBV30 and TRBJ1-2): SQTIHQWPATLVQPVGSPLSLECTVEGTSNPNLYWYRQAAGRGLQLLFYSVGIGQISSEVPQNLSASRPQDRQFILSSKKLLLSDSGFYLCAWAGPAYGYTFGSGTRLTVV.

This clone was detected a few times. The rearrangement joins TRBV10-2 to TRBJ2-1; 7 nucleotides agree with TRBD2. This CDR3 contains 12 residues. In germline, CDR1 is WSHSY, CDR2 SAAADI. V lost 8 bases and J lost 7; bases outside the gene matches: 5. Here the CDR3 DNA reads TGCGCCAGCGGGGGGACTAAGAATGAGCAGTTCTTC. This gives the protein CASGGTKNEQFF.

In its sample, this clone was seen a few times. The chain couples TRBV9 to TRBJ1-2, with 8 bases identical to TRBD1. The CDR3 consists of 16 residues. V lost 2 bases, J lost 2 bases, and 8 bases stayed unmatched. The germline V gene has CDR1 SGDLS and CDR2 YYNGEE. The CDR3 here is CASSVAPGQANYGYTF. The CDR3 bases are TGTGCCAGCAGCGTGGCACCGGGACAGGCAAACTATGGCTACACCTTC.

V usage is TRBV27 and J usage is TRBJ2-7; D is unresolved. The CDR3 totals 15 residues. V lost 2 bases to trimming and J lost 0 bases, with 11 bases between them. CDR1 and CDR2 (germline): MNHEY, SMNVEV (reference sequence). CDR3 sequence reads: CASSLTSYSSYEQYF. The CDR3 nucleotides are TGTGCCAGCAGTTTAACGTCATACAGCTCCTACGAGCAGTACTTC.

The chain carries TRBV7-6 and TRBJ2-2, with D perhaps TRBD1 (6 bases). CDR1 is SGHVS, CDR2 FNYEAQ, per germline. The V gene lost 1 base and the J gene lost 3 bases, with 18 bases spanning the gap. This CDR3 region has 18 residues. CDR3 loop: CASSLVGRGYLDTGELFF. In DNA form, the CDR3 reads TGTGCCAGCAGCTTAGTCGGCAGGGGATATCTGGACACCGGGGAGCTGTTTTTT.

The CDR3 protein is CASSDQVRGTGELFF. CDR3 coding DNA: TGTGCCAGCAGCGACCAGGTTAGGGGCACCGGGGAGCTGTTTTTT. V and J are TRBV5-6 and TRBJ2-2; D possibly corresponds to TRBD1 (5 bases). The CDR3 sequence is 15 residues long. V gave up 4 bases and J gave up 4 bases, with 14 bases separating them. Germline V lookup: CDR1 SGHDT, CDR2 YYEEEE.

The chain recombines TRBV4-3 with TRBJ1-2; a weak D match, TRBD1 (5 bases). Trimming took off 0 bases at V and 7 bases at J, with 24 bases between the two ends. The CDR3 sequence is 18 residues long. Germline values: CDR1 LGHNA, CDR2 YSLEER. DNA of the CDR3: TGCGCCAGCAGCCAAGAGTATTGGGGCACAATCAAAGGTGGTGGCTACACCTTC. Amino acids: CASSQEYWGTIKGGGYTF.

This clone was seen a few times. This CDR3 is also generated by other DNA sequences in the sample. The genes are TRBV5-6 and TRBJ2-5; unclear D gene. CDR1 and CDR2 from the germline V gene are SGHDT and YYEEEE. This CDR3 comprises 13 residues. Trimming cost V 6 bases and J 2 bases, with 11 bases left between them. CDR3 amino acids: CASTPGLQETQYF. In nucleotides, the CDR3 is TGTGCCAGCACCCCAGGTCTTCAAGAGACCCAGTACTTC.

The chain is built from TRBV21-1 and TRBJ1-5; the table gives TRBD1 as D, unverified against the DNA. TRBV21-1 represents a pseudogene. The CDR3 has 16 amino acids. The CDR3 bases are TGTGCCAGCAGCAAAGAGTTGGGCAGGGTGGAAGTTCTCCAGCATTTT. Residues: CASSKELGRVEVLQHF.

The V gene is TRBV4-3, the J gene TRBJ2-1; perhaps TRBD2 as D (6 bases). V was trimmed by 0 bases and J by 4 bases, leaving 10 bases between them. This CDR3 has 15 amino acids. The germline V gene encodes CDR1 LGHNA and CDR2 YSLEER. CDR3 in DNA: TGCGCCAGCAGCCAAGACGGGACTGGATACAATGAGCAGTTCTTC. Translation: CASSQDGTGYNEQFF.

This clone came up a few times. This sequence joins TRBV19 and TRBJ2-1; D might be TRBD1 or TRBD2, each matching 6 bases. V gave up 6 bases and J gave up 0 bases, with 12 bases separating them. The CDR3 contains 15 residues. Germline CDR1 and CDR2: LNHDA and SQIVND (reference sequence). The CDR3 DNA follows: TGTGCCAGTAGCAAGGGGGGAGCCTCCTACAATGAGCAGTTCTTC. Translated, it gives CASSKGGASYNEQFF.

The rearrangement joins TRBV9 to TRBJ1-1, with a tentative D call TRBD1 (6 bases). In germline, CDR1 is SGDLS, CDR2 YYNGEE. CDR3 length: 13 amino acids. Trimming pared 7 bases from V and 0 bases from J, leaving 10 bases between. CDR3 sequence (DNA): TGTGCCAGCCGAGGACAGATGAACACTGAAGCTTTCTTT. Amino acids: CASRGQMNTEAFF.

The chain uses TRBV5-1 and TRBJ1-1; no clear D gene. Germline-derived CDR1 and CDR2 are SGHRS and YFSETQ. Trimming took 5 bases from V and 1 from J, leaving 6 bases between them. The CDR3 loop spans 12 amino acids. This chain's CDR3 is CASRSGNTEAFF. Here the CDR3 DNA reads TGCGCCAGCAGGTCGGGGAACACTGAAGCTTTCTTT.

As concerns this clone: The CDR3 does not end in the conserved phenylalanine or tryptophan, so this is likely a read error. The limits of the CDR3 on the DNA are not certain, so only TCRdb's listed CDR3 is given. The V call is TRBV30, the J call TRBJ2-3. The CDR3 is made up of 8 amino acids, end residues included. Germline CDR1 is GTSNPN and CDR2 is SVGIG (reference sequence). CDR3 residues: CAWVFGDI.

The chain joins TRBV7-2 to TRBJ2-1; TRBD2 is a possible D gene (6 bases). This CDR3 comprises 16 residues. Germline assignment: CDR1 SGHTA and CDR2 FQGNSA. V was clipped by 0 bases and J by 3 bases, with 12 bases between them. DNA for the CDR3: TGTGCCAGCAGCTTAGCGGAGGGGCGACTCTACAATGAGCAGTTCTTC. Translated: CASSLAEGRLYNEQFF.

This clone was recorded a few times. The chain links TRBV11-2 to TRBJ1-1; D not resolved. V was cut by 5 bases and J by 0 bases, with 7 bases left in between. Germline values: CDR1 SGHAT, CDR2 FQNNGV. The CDR3 length is 13 residues. CDR3 nucleotide sequence: TGTGCCAGCAGCGAGAAATTGAACACTGAAGCTTTCTTT. Protein: CASSEKLNTEAFF.

V usage is TRBV4-1 and J usage is TRBJ2-3; D is undetermined. V was pared by 4 bases and J by 4 bases, with 18 bases between. The CDR3 has 16 amino acids. The germline V gene encodes CDR1 MGHRA and CDR2 YSYEKL. The CDR3 nucleotides are TGCGCCAGCAGCCCAACCAGAGGTGTCTCCGCAGATACGCAGTATTTT. This translates into CASSPTRGVSADTQYF.

The V call is TRBV29-1, the J call TRBJ1-2, with unresolved D. Germline loops: CDR1 SQVTM, CDR2 ANQGSEA. Trimming removed 0 bases at V and 4 bases at J, with 12 bases between. CDR3 length equals 14 residues. CDR3 in DNA: TGCAGCGTTGAAGATTCACCGGCAGGCTATGGCTACACCTTC. Its protein product is CSVEDSPAGYGYTF. Filled out from reference TRBV29-1 and TRBJ1-2, the complete variable domain reads SAVISQKPSRDICQRGTSLTIQCQVDSQVTMMFWYRQQPGQSLTLIATANQGSEATYESGFVIDKFPISRPNLTFSTLTVSNMSPEDSSIYLCSVEDSPAGYGYTFGSGTRLTVV.

This clone was recorded a few times. V and J are TRBV7-9 and TRBJ2-2; D ambiguous. The CDR3 is made up of 11 amino acids. With 8 bases removed from V and 6 bases from J, the gap between germline ends came to 7 bases. Looked up from germline, CDR1 is SEHNR and CDR2 is FQNEAQ (reference sequence). For the CDR3, the DNA is TGTGCCAGCTCCCCGGCCGGGGAGCTGTTTTTT. Translation gives CASSPAGELFF.

In its sample, this clone was seen once. V gene TRBV10-3 combines with J gene TRBJ1-1; no clear D gene. The CDR3 length is 15 residues. The V and J ends lost 3 bases and 6 bases respectively, with 17 bases between them. CDR1 and CDR2 (germline): ENHRY, SYGVKD. The CDR3 nucleotides read TGTGCCATCAGTGACGTTTCTAAGGCAGTCTCTGAAGCTTTCTTT. This gives the protein CAISDVSKAVSEAFF.

This clone was seen once. This chain links TRBV30 with TRBJ2-7, with TRBD1 matching over 7 bases. With 0 bases clipped from V and 1 base from J, the junction kept 3 bases outside the gene matches. Germline CDR1 and CDR2: GTSNPN and SVGIG (reference sequence). The CDR3 length is 14 residues. The CDR3 region is CAWSVGGASYEQYF. DNA of the CDR3: TGTGCCTGGAGTGTAGGGGGCGCTTCCTACGAGCAGTACTTC.

This clone has just a few counts. V usage is TRBV11-2 and J usage is TRBJ2-5; TRBD2 might be the D (5 bases). CDR3 length: 13 residues. Germline CDR1 SGHAT, CDR2 FQNNGV. The V and J ends lost 5 bases and 5 bases respectively, with 12 bases between them. The CDR3 DNA sequence: TGTGCCAGCAGCCTCCGGCGGGTGGAGACCCAGTACTTC. Its protein product is CASSLRRVETQYF.

The chain is built from TRBV13 and TRBJ1-2, with a tentative D call TRBD1 (5 bases). Trimming removed 3 bases from V and 7 bases from J, with 12 bases in between. Germline CDR1 PRHDT, CDR2 FYEKMQ (reference sequence). The CDR3 covers 13 residues. The CDR3 here is CASSLAGSSGYTF. The DNA for the CDR3 is TGTGCCAGCAGCTTGGCAGGGTCCAGTGGCTACACCTTC.

The table lists this clone with a few counts. This chain connects TRBV19 to TRBJ2-6; D is undetermined. Trimming took 3 bases from V and 0 from J, leaving 6 bases between them. Germline V gives CDR1 LNHDA, CDR2 SQIVND (reference sequence). This CDR3 spans 15 amino acids. The CDR3 DNA reads TGTGCCAGTAGTATTGAACCCTCTGGGGCCAACGTCCTGACTTTC. It encodes CASSIEPSGANVLTF.